The count of the clone carrying this TCR beta chain is one. The antigen remains undetermined. The source of the sample is a study of cytomegalovirus exposure and HLA in healthy donors. Study results and caveats: CMV antigen specificity was confirmed in vitro for three CMV-associated chains.

Some clones are missing from TCRdb's copy, which holds only in-frame ones; the method was immunoSEQ multiplex PCR. The sample holds tens of thousands of clones, around 92% seen once. V was cut by 3 bases and J by 4 bases, with 3 bases left in between. The CDR3 is made up of 12 amino acids. CDR1 SGHTA and CDR2 FQGNSA come from the germline V gene. The sample taken for sequencing was PBMCs. The chain employs TRBV7-2 and TRBJ1-4; D gene unclear. The TCR comes from a young man in good health and CMV-seronegative. The chain's CDR3 is CASSFGNEKLFF. The CDR3, as DNA: TGTGCCAGCAGCTTCGGTAATGAAAAACTGTTTTTT.